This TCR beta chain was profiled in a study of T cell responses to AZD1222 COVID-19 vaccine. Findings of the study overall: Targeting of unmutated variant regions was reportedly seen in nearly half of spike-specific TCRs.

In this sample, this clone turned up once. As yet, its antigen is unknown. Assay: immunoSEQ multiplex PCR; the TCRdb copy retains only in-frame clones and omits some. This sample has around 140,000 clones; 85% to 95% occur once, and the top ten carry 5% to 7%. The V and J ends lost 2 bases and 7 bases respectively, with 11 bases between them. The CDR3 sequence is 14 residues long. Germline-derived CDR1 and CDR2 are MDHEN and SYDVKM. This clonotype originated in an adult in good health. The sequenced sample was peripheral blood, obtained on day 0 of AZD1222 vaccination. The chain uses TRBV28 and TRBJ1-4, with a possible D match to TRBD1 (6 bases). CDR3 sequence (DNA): TGTGCCAGCAGTTTAGCGGGGGCTCGTGAAAAACTGTTTTTT. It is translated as CASSLAGAREKLFF.